These 31 T cell receptor beta chains share one sample of origin, sequenced in a study of blood T cell repertoires in COVID-19. The method was immunoSEQ multiplex PCR; TCRdb's version includes in-frame clones alone and lacks a portion of them. The sample has approximately 240,000 clones, roughly nine tenths seen once. The sequenced material came from peripheral blood. The receptors were sampled from a woman in her late teens or twenties who had recovered from COVID-19.

The genes are TRBV15 and TRBJ2-7; 7 bases are shared with TRBD2. The CDR3 has 16 residues. Per germline, CDR1 LNHNV and CDR2 YYDKDF (reference sequence). After removal of 0 bases from V and 1 base from J, the junction contained 6 bases not matched to a gene. The CDR3: CATSREGGDRSYEQYF. The CDR3, as DNA: TGTGCCACCAGCAGAGAGGGAGGGGACCGATCCTACGAGCAGTACTTC.

The V and J genes are TRBV11-3 and TRBJ2-3, with D perhaps matching TRBD2 (6 bases). The CDR3 is made up of 18 amino acids. V shed 4 bases and J shed 7 bases, with 27 bases lying between them. Germline V CDR1 and CDR2: SGHNT, YENEEA. The CDR3: CASSSTNPASENTYTQYF. The DNA for the CDR3 is TGTGCCAGCAGCTCAACCAACCCGGCTAGCGAGAACACCTATACGCAGTATTTT.

V is TRBV6-4 and J is TRBJ1-2; 10 nucleotides match TRBD1. CDR1 is MRHNA, CDR2 SNTAGT, per germline. The junction had 7 bases not matched to a gene; V was cut back by 5 bases and J by 4 bases. The CDR3 has 15 amino acids. The CDR3 DNA follows: TGTGCCAGCAGTCCCTCGGGACAGGGGAGCTATGGCTACACCTTC. Protein: CASSPSGQGSYGYTF.

This clone came up once. The chain has TRBV20-1 and TRBJ1-1; possible D gene TRBD1, 5 bases. Germline values: CDR1 DFQATT, CDR2 SNEGSKA (reference sequence). The V and J ends lost 6 bases and 7 bases respectively, with 12 bases between them. The CDR3 contains 11 residues. The CDR3 nucleotides read TGCAGTGCGGACATCCTGGGTGAAGCTTTCTTT. Its translation: CSADILGEAFF.

V usage is TRBV5-1 and J usage is TRBJ1-2; D perhaps matches TRBD1 (5 bases). With 3 bases removed from V and 7 bases from J, the gap between germline ends came to 13 bases. CDR1 and CDR2 from the germline V gene are SGHRS and YFSETQ. The CDR3 consists of 13 residues. DNA of the CDR3: TGCGCCAGCAGCTCGGAGGGGTTGGCTGGCTACACCTTC. It is translated as CASSSEGLAGYTF.

The chain recombines TRBV7-3 with TRBJ2-1; 8 nucleotides match TRBD2. V was clipped by 5 bases and J by 15 bases; unmatched bases: 6. Germline CDR1 SGHTA, CDR2 FQGTGA. CDR3 size: 11 residues. CDR3 sequence: CASSQSGSLFF. The CDR3 DNA follows: TGTGCCAGCAGCCAGAGCGGGAGTCTGTTCTTC. Combining the CDR3 with reference TRBV7-3 and TRBJ2-1 gives the whole variable domain GAGVSQTPSNKVTEKGKYVELRCDPISGHTALYWYRQSLGQGPEFLIYFQGTGAADDSGLPNDRFFAVRPEGSVSTLKIQRTERGDSAVYLCASSQSGSLFFGPGTRLTVL.

CDR3 sequence (DNA): TGTGCCTGGAGACAAGGGAGTTTCACTGAAGCTTTCTTT. This sequence encodes CAWRQGSFTEAFF. The V and J genes are TRBV30 and TRBJ1-1, with D uncertain. In germline, CDR1 is GTSNPN, CDR2 SVGIG (reference sequence). The CDR3 loop spans 13 amino acids. The germline V and J ends were trimmed by 3 bases and 4 bases, with 12 bases remaining between them.

This chain links TRBV9 with TRBJ1-1; 7 bases line up with TRBD1. The V segment lost 5 bases and the J segment 3 bases; nucleotides outside the gene matches: 10. CDR3 size: 15 residues. Germline CDR1 reads SGDLS; CDR2 reads YYNGEE. DNA for the CDR3: TGTGCCAGCAGGAGATCCGGGACAGTTGACACTGAAGCTTTCTTT. Translated, it gives CASRRSGTVDTEAFF.

This chain links TRBV19 with TRBJ1-1; tentative D call: TRBD1 (5 bases). This CDR3 is 14 amino acids long. The germline V gene encodes CDR1 LNHDA and CDR2 SQIVND (reference sequence). V lost 5 bases and J lost 0, with 10 bases in between. For the CDR3, the DNA is TGTGCCAGTAGTGTCGACAGAGTGAACACTGAAGCTTTCTTT. This codes for CASSVDRVNTEAFF.

CDR3 in amino acids: CASSAGQGGLPGREQFF. The CDR3 DNA reads TGTGCCAGCAGCGCTGGACAGGGGGGACTACCCGGGAGGGAGCAGTTCTTC. The chain couples TRBV9 to TRBJ2-1, with 10 bases identical to TRBD1. Germline V gives CDR1 SGDLS, CDR2 YYNGEE. J lost 10 bases, V lost 3 bases, and 16 bases had no gene match. This CDR3 contains 17 residues.

The chain employs TRBV7-2 and TRBJ1-1; the match to TRBD1 covers 8 bases. The CDR3 runs 14 residues. J was trimmed by 13 bases and V by 3 bases; bases with no gene match: 13. In germline, CDR1 is SGHTA, CDR2 FQGNSA. In DNA, the CDR3 is TGTGCCAGCAGCTTGGGCAGCTTACAGGGGGGGCTTTTCTTT. It specifies CASSLGSLQGGLFF. Together with reference TRBV7-2 and TRBJ1-1, the CDR3 gives the full variable domain: GAGVSQSPSNKVTEKGKDVELRCDPISGHTALYWYRQSLGQGLEFLIYFQGNSAPDKSGLPSDRFSAERTGGSVSTLTIQRTQQEDSAVYLCASSLGSLQGGLFFGQGTRLTVV.

The CDR3 DNA is TGTGCCAGCTCACCACAGGGACAGCGAAGATACGGCTACACCTTC. It encodes CASSPQGQRRYGYTF. The rearrangement uses TRBV18 and TRBJ1-2, with 7 bases fitting TRBD1. This CDR3 region has 15 residues. After removal of 1 base from V and 8 bases from J, the junction contained 10 bases not matched to a gene. Germline loops: CDR1 KGHSH, CDR2 LQKENI.

DNA for the CDR3: TGTGCCAGCAGCTGGTGGGTAGCCGCTAACCTGTCCTATGGCTACACCTTC. Its translation is CASSWWVAANLSYGYTF. The V and J genes are TRBV3-1 (or the pseudogene TRBV3-2) and TRBJ1-2; D gene ambiguous. Deletions cut 5 bases from V and 4 bases from J, with 23 bases between. The germline CDR1 and CDR2 sequences are LGHDT and YNNKEL (reference sequence). The CDR3 is 17 amino acids.

Only one count was recorded for this clone. The CDR3 loop is CASSLVAGDGYTF. The CDR3 DNA sequence: TGTGCCAGCAGCTTGGTTGCAGGGGATGGCTACACCTTC. The chain couples TRBV5-6 to TRBJ1-2; the D gene is possibly TRBD1 (6 bases). Between the trimmed V and J ends, which lost 0 bases and 6 bases, there was a span of 9 bases. This CDR3 has 13 residues. CDR1 is SGHDT, CDR2 YYEEEE, per germline.

This rearrangement joins TRBV6-5 to TRBJ1-5; 8 positions agree with TRBD1. The CDR3 runs to 14 residues. CDR1 and CDR2 (germline): MNHEY, SVGAGI. With 5 bases clipped from V and 6 bases from J, the junction kept 6 bases outside the gene matches. The CDR3 protein is CASSQRTGTQPQHF. In nucleotides, the CDR3 is TGTGCCAGCAGTCAACGGACAGGGACTCAGCCCCAGCATTTT.

The rearrangement links TRBV9 to TRBJ2-7; 7 nucleotides align to TRBD2. The CDR3 sequence is 14 residues long. With 3 bases clipped from V and 2 bases from J, the junction kept 5 bases outside the gene matches. Germline V CDR1 and CDR2: SGDLS, YYNGEE. The CDR3 DNA sequence: TGTGCCAGCAGCGAACTAGCGACTACCTACGAGCAGTACTTC. Protein: CASSELATTYEQYF.

The rearrangement joins TRBV2 to TRBJ1-3; TRBD1 aligns across 7 bases. The CDR3 is 13 amino acids. Germline trimming cut 4 bases from V and 8 bases from J; bases unmatched to any gene: 5. The germline gives CDR1 SNHLY, CDR2 FYNNEI. The CDR3, as DNA: TGTGCCAGCAGTGCAAACAGGGGAGACACCATATATTTT. This codes for CASSANRGDTIYF.

The chain couples TRBV6-4 to TRBJ2-2, with 9 positions matching TRBD1. CDR3 size: 16 residues. Germline V lookup: CDR1 MRHNA, CDR2 SNTAGT. V dropped 1 base and J dropped 6; count of bases not matched to a gene: 6. CDR3 DNA: TGTGCCAGCAGTGACTATCCGGGACAGGGTTCCGGGGAGCTGTTTTTT. This sequence encodes CASSDYPGQGSGELFF.

The rearrangement links TRBV5-1 to TRBJ2-7, with a tentative D call TRBD2 (5 bases). Trimming stripped 0 bases from V and 0 bases from J, with 7 bases between. CDR1 is SGHRS and CDR2 is YFSETQ in the germline V gene. The CDR3 spans 14 residues. The CDR3 sequence: CASSLGGSSYEQYF. CDR3 DNA sequence: TGCGCCAGCAGCTTGGGAGGGTCCTCCTACGAGCAGTACTTC.

This chain uses TRBV13 with TRBJ1-3, with D uncertain. CDR3 length: 13 amino acids. CDR1 is PRHDT, CDR2 FYEKMQ, per germline (reference sequence). With 5 bases removed from V and 3 bases from J, the gap between germline ends came to 8 bases. Here the CDR3 reads CASSPWSGNTIYF. The CDR3 DNA follows: TGTGCCAGCAGCCCCTGGAGTGGAAACACCATATATTTT. Full variable domain (outside the CDR3, taken from reference TRBV13 and TRBJ1-3): AAGVIQSPRHLIKEKRETATLKCYPIPRHDTVYWYQQGPGQDPQFLISFYEKMQSDKGSIPDRFSAQQFSDYHSELNMSSLELGDSALYFCASSPWSGNTIYFGEGSWLTVV.

This clone was observed a few times. V usage is TRBV10-2 and J usage is TRBJ1-1, with a possible D match to TRBD1 (5 bases). The CDR3 runs 15 residues. V was clipped by 8 bases and J by 0 bases, with 16 bases between them. CDR1 is WSHSY and CDR2 is SAAADI in the germline V gene. CDR3 bases: TGCGCCAGCGGGGTCGGGGGTCTAATGAACACTGAAGCTTTCTTT. Amino acid sequence: CASGVGGLMNTEAFF.

The rearrangement joins TRBV19 to TRBJ1-1; D is undetermined. The V end lost 5 bases, the J end lost 9 bases, and 10 bases lay between the germline ends. CDR1 is LNHDA and CDR2 is SQIVND in the germline V gene (reference sequence). This CDR3 region has 11 residues. The CDR3 DNA sequence: TGTGCCAGTAGTGAAAACAGTAAAGCTTTCTTT. Translating it yields CASSENSKAFF.

The V and J genes are TRBV4-2 and TRBJ2-1, with D possibly matching TRBD2 (6 bases). The CDR3 sequence is 16 residues long. Trimming took off 3 bases at V and 4 bases at J, with 16 bases between the two ends. CDR1 is LGHNA and CDR2 is YNFKEQ in the germline V gene. The CDR3 here is CASSQGGLLTYNEQFF. In nucleotides, the CDR3 is TGTGCCAGCAGCCAGGGAGGACTATTAACGTACAATGAGCAGTTCTTC.

The genes are TRBV12-3 or TRBV12-4 and TRBJ1-1; 8 nucleotides agree with TRBD1. The CDR3 has 13 residues. V shed 5 bases, J shed 8 bases, and the junction held 7 bases outside the gene matches. The CDR3 loop reads CASSQGRGREAFF. The DNA of the CDR3 is TGTGCCAGCAGTCAGGGCAGGGGGCGCGAAGCTTTCTTT.

This chain joins TRBV27 and TRBJ2-1; D gene unclear. This CDR3 spans 16 amino acids. The germline V gene has CDR1 MNHEY and CDR2 SMNVEV (reference sequence). Trimming took 2 bases from V and 0 from J, leaving 11 bases between them. The CDR3 loop reads CASSLMSMSSYNEQFF. The DNA of the CDR3 is TGTGCCAGCAGTTTAATGAGCATGAGCTCCTACAATGAGCAGTTCTTC.

The V gene is TRBV6-5, the J gene TRBJ2-5; the D is unclear. The CDR3 consists of 12 residues. Trimming removed 3 bases at V and 4 bases at J, with 6 bases between. Germline loops: CDR1 MNHEY, CDR2 SVGAGI. CDR3 in DNA: TGTGCCAGCAGTTATGTCAGAGAGACCCAGTACTTC. This encodes CASSYVRETQYF.

The chain joins TRBV27 to TRBJ2-7; 10 bases are shared with TRBD1. Germline V CDR1 and CDR2: MNHEY, SMNVEV (reference sequence). V trimming: 5 bases; J trimming: 2 bases; junction bases outside the gene matches: 9. The CDR3 has 16 amino acids. The CDR3 nucleotides are TGTGCCAGCAGTCCGGGACAGGGGTTGAGACCCTACGAGCAGTACTTC. Protein product: CASSPGQGLRPYEQYF.

The chain couples TRBV7-2 to TRBJ1-3; D is ambiguous. Germline V gives CDR1 SGHTA, CDR2 FQGNSA. The germline V and J ends were trimmed by 5 bases and 4 bases, with 9 bases remaining between them. The CDR3 has 13 amino acids. The DNA for the CDR3 is TGTGCCAGCAGCCGGGATTTCGGAAACACCATATATTTT. Its translation is CASSRDFGNTIYF. The whole variable domain, filled in from reference TRBV7-2 and TRBJ1-3, reads GAGVSQSPSNKVTEKGKDVELRCDPISGHTALYWYRQSLGQGLEFLIYFQGNSAPDKSGLPSDRFSAERTGGSVSTLTIQRTQQEDSAVYLCASSRDFGNTIYFGEGSWLTVV.

This sequence joins TRBV2 and TRBJ2-7, with a weak D call TRBD2 (6 bases). V shed 6 bases and J shed 1 base, with 7 bases lying between them. Germline values: CDR1 SNHLY, CDR2 FYNNEI. The CDR3 has 12 amino acids. CDR3 coding DNA: TGTGCCAGCAGCGGGAGATCCTACGAGCAGTACTTC. Translated: CASSGRSYEQYF.

This chain connects TRBV28 to TRBJ1-1; 10 nucleotides agree with TRBD1. Trimming cost V 6 bases and J 6 bases; bases outside gene matches: 10. CDR1 is MDHEN, CDR2 SYDVKM, per germline. The CDR3 runs 15 residues. The CDR3: CASSLPGQGGAEAFF. The CDR3 DNA is TGTGCCAGCAGCCTACCAGGACAGGGGGGAGCTGAAGCTTTCTTT.

A word on this clone: Other DNA sequences in this sample translate to the same CDR3. This chain connects TRBV9 to TRBJ1-1; 8 bases are a match to TRBD1. Germline V lookup: CDR1 SGDLS, CDR2 YYNGEE. The CDR3 is 14 residues long. V was clipped by 0 bases and J by 4 bases; unmatched bases: 2. DNA for the CDR3: TGTGCCAGCAGCGTAGGTACAGGGGGCACTGAAGCTTTCTTT. Its translation is CASSVGTGGTEAFF.